This paragraph reports one T cell receptor beta chain. Its antigen is still unknown. The sample originates from a study of tumor and adjacent non-tumor tissue in lung cancer. On the study more broadly: The patients, roughly 9 men and a handful of women, were about 30 to 85 with stage I to III disease. Samples averaged roughly 4.4 million productive TCRbeta reads each. Study outcomes and limitations: In normal lung, the top 100 clones were significantly more dominant than in tumor. TCR diversity was significantly greater in tumor than normal lung tissue.

RNA was extracted from bulk tissue without any cell sorting. The normal lung tissue was taken more than 3 cm from the tumor edge. Three rounds of nested PCR, following a modified ARM-PCR protocol, produced the TCRbeta library. TCRdb independently ran MiXCR on the multiplex PCR reads; one entry per CDR3 protein. Among 60,000 to 100,000 distinct CDR3 sequences listed, about 80% were seen once. The V end lost 8 bases, the J end lost 3 bases, and 10 bases lay between the germline ends. This CDR3 is 12 amino acids long. The germline CDR1 and CDR2 sequences are SGHAT and FQNNGV. The TCR was taken from a man between 65 and 80 years old with non-small cell lung cancer. The chain combines TRBV11-2 with TRBJ1-1; D remains ambiguous. What was sequenced was distant non-tumor lung tissue. The CDR3 loop reads CASPFGDTEAFF. The CDR3 nucleotides read TGTGCCAGCCCGTTCGGGGACACTGAAGCTTTCTTT.